The present T cell receptor beta chain was sequenced within a study of blood T cells in healthy people across ages. For the second PCR, which ran for 7 to 11 cycles, a sample-barcoded 5' primer and a J-beta primer mix were used. MiXCR, run by TCRdb on the 5' RACE reads, gives a single entry per CDR3 protein. This table holds about a million distinct CDR3 sequences, roughly 51% found once. This clonotype was seen ten or more times. The clonotype was recovered from a woman aged 55-75 years in good health. Sequencing input: blood.

Written as DNA, the CDR3 is TGCAGTGCCAACCGACTGACTAGCGGGAGTCAAGGGCAGTACTTC. This sequence encodes CSANRLTSGSQGQYF. The rearrangement links TRBV20-1 to TRBJ2-7, with 12 bases that match TRBD2. The CDR3 covers 15 residues. Germline-derived CDR1 and CDR2 are DFQATT and SNEGSKA (reference sequence). The junction had 15 bases not matched to a gene; V was cut back by 6 bases and J by 9 bases.